This is a list of T cell receptor beta chains from one sample in a study of blood T cells in healthy people across ages. TCRdb reprocessed the 5' RACE reads with MiXCR, giving one entry per CDR3 protein. The sample includes about 670,000 distinct CDR3 sequences, approximately 40% of them seen just once. The sequenced material came from blood. The receptors stem from a man older than 75 in good health. Each CDR3 is given with its conserved first and last residue. Fields, in order: J gene, V gene, D gene, clone size, CDR3 DNA, CDR3 protein. D genes are given only for firm matches. Expanded clones are given a class, and other clones once, few, many or no size at all.

j_call: TRBJ2-7
v_call: TRBV20-1
d_call: -
clone_size: -
cdr3_nt: TGCAGTGCTGGAGGAGCTGACGCGAGCTCCTACAATGAGCAGTACTTC
cdr3_aa: CSAGGADASSYNEQYF

j_call: TRBJ2-5
v_call: TRBV3-1
d_call: -
clone_size: -
cdr3_nt: TGTGCCAGCAGCTCTTTCCCAGGGAACCAAGAGACCCAGTACTTC
cdr3_aa: CASSSFPGNQETQYF

j_call: TRBJ2-1
v_call: TRBV6-5
d_call: -
clone_size: few
cdr3_nt: TGTGCCAGCAGTTACCGGGACATCCGGGGGAATGAGCAGTTCTTC
cdr3_aa: CASSYRDIRGNEQFF

j_call: TRBJ1-4
v_call: TRBV7-9
d_call: -
clone_size: -
cdr3_nt: TGTGCCACCATGGCGCTCCTAGATGAAAAACTGTTTTTT
cdr3_aa: CATMALLDEKLFF

j_call: TRBJ2-3
v_call: TRBV2
d_call: -
clone_size: -
cdr3_nt: TGTGCCAGCAAAAGGGGAACAGATACGCAGTATTTT
cdr3_aa: CASKRGTDTQYF

j_call: TRBJ2-1
v_call: TRBV7-9
d_call: TRBD2
clone_size: many
cdr3_nt: TGTGCCAGCAGCGTACTAGCGGGAGTTGGTGAGCAGTTCTTC
cdr3_aa: CASSVLAGVGEQFF

j_call: TRBJ1-1
v_call: TRBV9
d_call: TRBD1
clone_size: -
cdr3_nt: TGTGCCAGCAGCGTAGGGGACAGTCCCACTGAAGCTTTCTTT
cdr3_aa: CASSVGDSPTEAFF

j_call: TRBJ1-1
v_call: TRBV6-2/TRBV6-3
d_call: -
clone_size: many
cdr3_nt: TGTGCCAGCAGTTACTCGAACCAACCCAGGGAGAGGAACACTGAAGCTTTCTTT
cdr3_aa: CASSYSNQPRERNTEAFF

j_call: TRBJ1-2
v_call: TRBV11-2
d_call: TRBD1
clone_size: -
cdr3_nt: TGTGCCAGCAGCCCAGGGGCAGGGGGCAGTTATGGCTACACCTTC
cdr3_aa: CASSPGAGGSYGYTF

j_call: TRBJ2-3
v_call: TRBV7-2
d_call: TRBD2
clone_size: few
cdr3_nt: TGTGCCAGCAGCTGGGGACTATCCACAGATACGCAGTATTTT
cdr3_aa: CASSWGLSTDTQYF

j_call: TRBJ2-1
v_call: TRBV11-2
d_call: TRBD2
clone_size: -
cdr3_nt: TGTGCCAGCAGCTTTTCCCCGGGGACTACCAATGAGCAGTTCTTC
cdr3_aa: CASSFSPGTTNEQFF

j_call: TRBJ1-3
v_call: TRBV7-2
d_call: TRBD1
clone_size: -
cdr3_nt: TGTGCCAGCAGCTTGGACAGGGCGAGTGGAAACACCATATATTTT
cdr3_aa: CASSLDRASGNTIYF

j_call: TRBJ2-5
v_call: TRBV5-1
d_call: TRBD1
clone_size: -
cdr3_nt: TGCGCCAGCAGCTTGTCCCACAGGGGGCGCATAGAGACCCAGTACTTC
cdr3_aa: CASSLSHRGRIETQYF

j_call: TRBJ2-7
v_call: TRBV2
d_call: TRBD2
clone_size: -
cdr3_nt: TGTGCCAGCAGTGAAGCGCGGGGGAAGTACTTC
cdr3_aa: CASSEARGKYF

j_call: TRBJ2-5
v_call: TRBV6-5
d_call: TRBD1
clone_size: -
cdr3_nt: TGTGCCAGCACTCAGAAACAGGGGGATGGGCAGTACTTC
cdr3_aa: CASTQKQGDGQYF

j_call: TRBJ2-7
v_call: TRBV5-6
d_call: TRBD1
clone_size: once
cdr3_nt: TGTGCCAGCAGCTTGGTCGTACCCGGGACAGGGTTTTCAGTAGCAGTTCTTACCCAGTACTTC
cdr3_aa: CASSLVVPGTGFSVAVLTQYF

j_call: TRBJ2-7
v_call: TRBV5-5
d_call: -
clone_size: -
cdr3_nt: TGTGCCAGCAGCTTATGGGCGACAGTAGACGAGCAGTACTTC
cdr3_aa: CASSLWATVDEQYF

j_call: TRBJ2-3
v_call: TRBV29-1
d_call: TRBD2
clone_size: -
cdr3_nt: TGCAGCAGTACCGGGGTCCGCGGGAGCCCAGATACGCAGTATTTT
cdr3_aa: CSSTGVRGSPDTQYF

j_call: TRBJ2-1
v_call: TRBV12-3/TRBV12-4
d_call: TRBD2
clone_size: -
cdr3_nt: TGTGCCAGCAGTTTAACTAGCGGGGGGCTAGAGCAGTTCTTC
cdr3_aa: CASSLTSGGLEQFF

j_call: TRBJ2-5
v_call: TRBV9
d_call: TRBD1
clone_size: few
cdr3_nt: TGTGCCAGCAGCGCTCAGGGGACAGGACAACAAGAGACCCAGTACTTC
cdr3_aa: CASSAQGTGQQETQYF

j_call: TRBJ1-2
v_call: TRBV6-2/TRBV6-3
d_call: TRBD1
clone_size: -
cdr3_nt: TGTGCCAGCAGTCTACGACAGGGTCCTCTCGATGGCTACACCTTC
cdr3_aa: CASSLRQGPLDGYTF

j_call: TRBJ2-1
v_call: TRBV25-1
d_call: -
clone_size: -
cdr3_nt: TGTGCCAGCATGAACACTAGGGGTCTATGGAATGAGCAGTTCTTC
cdr3_aa: CASMNTRGLWNEQFF

j_call: TRBJ2-3
v_call: TRBV5-1
d_call: -
clone_size: few
cdr3_nt: TGCGCCAGCAGCTTGGCCGAAGGGAGGACAGATACGCAGTATTTT
cdr3_aa: CASSLAEGRTDTQYF

j_call: TRBJ2-2
v_call: TRBV7-8
d_call: TRBD2
clone_size: -
cdr3_nt: TGTGCCAGCACCAAAGGGGGACTAGCGGGTAACGCCGGGGAGCTGTTTTTT
cdr3_aa: CASTKGGLAGNAGELFF

j_call: TRBJ2-5
v_call: TRBV29-1
d_call: TRBD1
clone_size: many
cdr3_nt: TGCAGCACTGACAGGGTCGGAGAGACCCAGTACTTC
cdr3_aa: CSTDRVGETQYF

j_call: TRBJ1-4
v_call: TRBV29-1
d_call: TRBD1
clone_size: -
cdr3_nt: TGCAGCGTCTCTAGGACAGGGGAAAAACTGTTTTTT
cdr3_aa: CSVSRTGEKLFF

j_call: TRBJ2-7
v_call: TRBV27
d_call: TRBD2
clone_size: few
cdr3_nt: TGTGCCAGCAGTTCAACTAGCGCCTCCTACGAGCAGTACTTC
cdr3_aa: CASSSTSASYEQYF

j_call: TRBJ2-3
v_call: TRBV9
d_call: -
clone_size: -
cdr3_nt: TGTGCCAGCAGCGGTAGTGGGACCCGCACAGATACGCAGTATTTT
cdr3_aa: CASSGSGTRTDTQYF

j_call: TRBJ2-5
v_call: TRBV3-1
d_call: -
clone_size: once
cdr3_nt: TGTGCCAGCAGCCAAGTCCGAGCTAGCTGGTACCAAGAGACCCAGTACTTC
cdr3_aa: CASSQVRASWYQETQYF

j_call: TRBJ1-4
v_call: TRBV7-9
d_call: TRBD1
clone_size: -
cdr3_nt: TGTGCCAGCAGCGCGATGGGGACAGAGAATGAAAAACTGTTTTTT
cdr3_aa: CASSAMGTENEKLFF

j_call: TRBJ1-2
v_call: TRBV5-8
d_call: -
clone_size: -
cdr3_nt: TGTGCCAGCAGCTTGGCCAGAAACTATGGCCACACCTTC
cdr3_aa: CASSLARNYGHTF

j_call: TRBJ1-2
v_call: TRBV7-9
d_call: TRBD1
clone_size: many
cdr3_nt: TGTGCCAGCAGCCCTGGACAGGGGGCCGGGTATGGCTACACCTTC
cdr3_aa: CASSPGQGAGYGYTF

j_call: TRBJ2-4
v_call: TRBV11-2
d_call: -
clone_size: -
cdr3_nt: TGTGCCAGCAGGACCGGTCTTGGGGAGCAGTACTTC
cdr3_aa: CASRTGLGEQYF

j_call: TRBJ2-1
v_call: TRBV30
d_call: TRBD2
clone_size: -
cdr3_nt: TGTGCCGAACAACTAGCGGGGGACAATGAGCAGTTCTTC
cdr3_aa: CAEQLAGDNEQFF